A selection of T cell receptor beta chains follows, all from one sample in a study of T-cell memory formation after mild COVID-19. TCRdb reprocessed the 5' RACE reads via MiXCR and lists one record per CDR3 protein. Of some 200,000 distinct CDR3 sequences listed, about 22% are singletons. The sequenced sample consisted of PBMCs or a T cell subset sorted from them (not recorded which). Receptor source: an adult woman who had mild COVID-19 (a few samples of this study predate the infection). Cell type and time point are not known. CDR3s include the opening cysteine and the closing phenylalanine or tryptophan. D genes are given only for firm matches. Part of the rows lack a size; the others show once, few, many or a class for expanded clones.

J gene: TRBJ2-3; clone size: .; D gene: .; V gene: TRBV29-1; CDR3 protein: CSVEGSSDTQYF; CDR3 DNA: TGCAGCGTTGAAGGCAGTTCAGATACGCAGTATTTT
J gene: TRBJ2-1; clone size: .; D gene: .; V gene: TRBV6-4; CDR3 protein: CASSDSSVLMNEQFF; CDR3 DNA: TGTGCCAGCAGTGACTCAAGTGTTCTAATGAATGAGCAGTTCTTC
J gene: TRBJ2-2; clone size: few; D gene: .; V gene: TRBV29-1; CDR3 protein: CSVLGGYTGELFF; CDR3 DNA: TGCAGCGTCCTTGGGGGTTACACCGGGGAGCTGTTTTTT
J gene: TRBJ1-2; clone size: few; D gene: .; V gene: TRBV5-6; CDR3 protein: CASSLVRANLRYGYTF; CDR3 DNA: TGTGCCAGCAGCTTGGTCAGGGCCAACCTCCGCTATGGCTACACCTTC
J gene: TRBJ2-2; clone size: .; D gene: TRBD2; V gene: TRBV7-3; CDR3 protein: CASSLALRGGGTGELFF; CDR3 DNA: TGTGCCAGCAGCTTGGCCCTCCGGGGGGGCGGCACCGGGGAGCTGTTTTTT
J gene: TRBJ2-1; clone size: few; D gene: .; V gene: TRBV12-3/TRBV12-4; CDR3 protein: CASSSSPEQFF; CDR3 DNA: TGTGCCAGCAGCTCCTCTCCTGAGCAGTTCTTC
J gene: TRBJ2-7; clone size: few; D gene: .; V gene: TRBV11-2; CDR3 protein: CASSFGVGAYEQYF; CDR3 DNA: TGTGCCAGCAGCTTCGGGGTCGGGGCCTACGAGCAGTACTTC
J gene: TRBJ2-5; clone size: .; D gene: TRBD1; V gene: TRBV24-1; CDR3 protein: CATSELQGAGETQYF; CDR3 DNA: TGTGCCACCAGTGAGCTACAGGGGGCAGGGGAGACCCAGTACTTC
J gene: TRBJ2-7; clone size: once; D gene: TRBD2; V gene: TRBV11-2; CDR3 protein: CASSSRGAPYEQYF; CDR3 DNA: TGTGCCAGCAGCTCGCGGGGGGCTCCCTACGAGCAGTACTTC
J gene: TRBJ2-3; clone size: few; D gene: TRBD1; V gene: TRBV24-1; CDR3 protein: CATSDAGQGFTDTQYF; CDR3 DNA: TGTGCCACCAGTGATGCAGGACAGGGATTCACAGATACGCAGTATTTT
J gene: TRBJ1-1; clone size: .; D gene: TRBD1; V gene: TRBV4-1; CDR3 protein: CASNDPGQKEAFF; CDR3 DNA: TGCGCCAGCAACGATCCGGGACAGAAAGAAGCTTTCTTT
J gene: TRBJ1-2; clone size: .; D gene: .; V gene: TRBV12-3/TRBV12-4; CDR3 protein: CASTTMGGGYTF; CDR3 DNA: TGTGCCAGCACGACGATGGGGGGTGGCTACACCTTC
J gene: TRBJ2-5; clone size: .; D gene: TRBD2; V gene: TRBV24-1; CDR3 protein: CATSSGDGGGETQYF; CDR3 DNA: TGTGCCACCAGTTCGGGGGATGGCGGGGGAGAGACCCAGTACTTC
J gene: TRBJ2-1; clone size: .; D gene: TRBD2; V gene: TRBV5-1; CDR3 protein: CASSVGTSSYNEQFF; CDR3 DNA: TGCGCCAGCAGCGTCGGGACTAGCAGCTACAATGAGCAGTTCTTC
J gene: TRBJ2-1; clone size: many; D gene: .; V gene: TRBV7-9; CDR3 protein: CASSLDYNEQFF; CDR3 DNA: TGTGCCAGCAGCTTAGACTACAATGAGCAGTTCTTC
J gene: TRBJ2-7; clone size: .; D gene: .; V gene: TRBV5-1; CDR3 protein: CASSPSSSYEQYF; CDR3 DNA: TGCGCCAGCAGCCCGTCGAGCTCCTACGAGCAGTACTTC
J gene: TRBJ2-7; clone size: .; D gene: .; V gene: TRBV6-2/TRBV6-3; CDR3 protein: CASSLSGHIYEQYF; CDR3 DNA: TGTGCCAGCAGCCTAAGCGGGCATATCTACGAGCAGTACTTC
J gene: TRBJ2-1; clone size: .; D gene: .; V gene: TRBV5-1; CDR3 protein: CASSLATRSHNEQFF; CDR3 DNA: TGCGCCAGCAGCTTGGCCACGCGGAGCCACAATGAGCAGTTCTTC
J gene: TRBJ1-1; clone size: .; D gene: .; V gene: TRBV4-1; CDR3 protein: CASSQEGGATEAFF; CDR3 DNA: TGCGCCAGCAGCCAAGAGGGGGGCGCGACTGAAGCTTTCTTT
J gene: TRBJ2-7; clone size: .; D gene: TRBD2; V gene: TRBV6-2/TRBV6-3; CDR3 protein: CASSPLVAGGIEQYF; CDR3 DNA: TGTGCCAGCTCCCCCCTAGTAGCGGGAGGCATCGAGCAGTACTTC
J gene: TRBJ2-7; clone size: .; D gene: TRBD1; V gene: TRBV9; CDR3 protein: CASSAGTGGWEQYF; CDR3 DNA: TGTGCCAGCAGCGCCGGGACAGGGGGTTGGGAGCAGTACTTC
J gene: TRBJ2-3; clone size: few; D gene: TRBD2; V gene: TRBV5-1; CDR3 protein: CASSPGLAVNPSTDTQYF; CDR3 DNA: TGCGCCAGCAGCCCAGGACTAGCGGTGAACCCTAGCACAGATACGCAGTATTTT
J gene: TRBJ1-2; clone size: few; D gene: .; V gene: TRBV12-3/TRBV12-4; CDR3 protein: CASSLVPGLDGYTF; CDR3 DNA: TGTGCCAGCAGTTTAGTACCGGGACTGGATGGCTACACCTTC
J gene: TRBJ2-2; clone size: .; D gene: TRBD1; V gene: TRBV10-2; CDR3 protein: CASTRDRNTGELFF; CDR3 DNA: TGCGCCAGCACCCGGGACAGGAACACCGGGGAGCTGTTTTTT
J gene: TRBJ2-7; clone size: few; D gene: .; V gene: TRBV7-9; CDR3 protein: CASSDDPSQGYEQYF; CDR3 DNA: TGTGCCAGCAGCGACGATCCCTCGCAAGGTTACGAGCAGTACTTC
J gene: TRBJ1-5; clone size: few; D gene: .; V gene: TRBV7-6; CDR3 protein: CASSPGRFLGEPQHF; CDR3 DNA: TGTGCCAGCAGCCCCGGTCGGTTTTTAGGGGAGCCCCAGCATTTT
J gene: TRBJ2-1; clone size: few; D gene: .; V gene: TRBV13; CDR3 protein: CASSLTGSSYNEQFF; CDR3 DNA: TGTGCCAGCAGCTTGACGGGGAGCTCCTACAATGAGCAGTTCTTC
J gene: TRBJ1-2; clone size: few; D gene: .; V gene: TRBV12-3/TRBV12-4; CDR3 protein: CASTTANYGYTF; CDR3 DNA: TGTGCCAGCACGACAGCTAACTATGGCTACACCTTC
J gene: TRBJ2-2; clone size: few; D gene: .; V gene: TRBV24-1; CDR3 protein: CAIDPGTHTGELFF; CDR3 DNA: TGTGCCATTGACCCCGGGACACACACCGGGGAGCTGTTTTTT
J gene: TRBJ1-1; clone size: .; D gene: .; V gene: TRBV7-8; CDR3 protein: CASSLWTGTEAFF; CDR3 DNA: TGTGCCAGCAGCTTATGGACCGGGACCGAAGCTTTCTTT
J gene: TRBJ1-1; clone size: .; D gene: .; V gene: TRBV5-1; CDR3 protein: CASSLGRDATEAFF; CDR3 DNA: TGCGCCAGCAGCTTGGGCCGGGACGCCACTGAAGCTTTCTTT
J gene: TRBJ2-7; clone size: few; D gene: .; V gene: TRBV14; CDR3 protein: CASSQRQLSSYEQYF; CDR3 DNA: TGTGCCAGCAGCCAAAGACAGCTAAGCTCCTACGAGCAGTACTTC
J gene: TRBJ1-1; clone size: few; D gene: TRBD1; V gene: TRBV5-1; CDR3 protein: CASSLGTGVNEAFF; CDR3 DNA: TGCGCCAGCAGCTTGGGGACAGGGGTCAATGAAGCTTTCTTT
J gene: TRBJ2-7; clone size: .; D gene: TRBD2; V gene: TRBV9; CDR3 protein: CASSVEGTTTYEQYF; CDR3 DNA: TGTGCCAGCAGCGTAGAAGGGACTACCACCTACGAGCAGTACTTC
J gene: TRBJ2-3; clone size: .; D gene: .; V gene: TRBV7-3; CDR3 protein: CASSPFLARDTDTQYF; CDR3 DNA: TGTGCCAGCAGCCCCTTTCTAGCGAGGGACACAGATACGCAGTATTTT
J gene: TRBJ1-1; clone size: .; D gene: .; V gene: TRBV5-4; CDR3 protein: CASSLSGPNTEAFF; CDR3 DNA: TGTGCCAGCAGCTTGTCCGGCCCGAACACTGAAGCTTTCTTT
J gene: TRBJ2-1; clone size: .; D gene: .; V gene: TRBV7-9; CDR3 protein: CASSWGGEQFF; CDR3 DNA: TGTGCCAGCAGCTGGGGAGGTGAGCAGTTCTTC
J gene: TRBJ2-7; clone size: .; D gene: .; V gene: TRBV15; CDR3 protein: CATSRAGVSEQYF; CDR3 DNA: TGTGCCACCAGCAGAGCAGGGGTTAGCGAGCAGTACTTC
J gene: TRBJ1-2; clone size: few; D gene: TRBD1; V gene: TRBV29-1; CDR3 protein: CSAYQGQGGWDTF; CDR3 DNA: TGCAGCGCTTACCAGGGACAGGGGGGCTGGGACACCTTC
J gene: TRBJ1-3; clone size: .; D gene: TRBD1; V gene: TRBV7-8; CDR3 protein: CASSLRTGDSGNTIYF; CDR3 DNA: TGTGCCAGCAGCTTACGGACGGGGGACAGCGGAAACACCATATATTTT
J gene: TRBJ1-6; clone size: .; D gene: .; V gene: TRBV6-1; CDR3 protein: CDSSGPYNSPLHF; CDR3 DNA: TGTGACAGCAGTGGGCCCTATAATTCACCCCTCCACTTT
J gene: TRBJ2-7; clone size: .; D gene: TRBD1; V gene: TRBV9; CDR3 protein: CASSVAQGVGEQYF; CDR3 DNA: TGTGCCAGCAGCGTAGCCCAGGGGGTAGGCGAGCAGTACTTC
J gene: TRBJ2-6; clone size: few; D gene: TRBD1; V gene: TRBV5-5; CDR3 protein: CASAGTGTWLANVLTF; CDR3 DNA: TGTGCCAGCGCCGGGACAGGGACTTGGTTGGCCAACGTCCTGACTTTC
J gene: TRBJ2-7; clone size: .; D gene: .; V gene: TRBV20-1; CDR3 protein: CSANWQGSYEQYF; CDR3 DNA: TGCAGTGCCAACTGGCAGGGCTCCTACGAGCAGTACTTC
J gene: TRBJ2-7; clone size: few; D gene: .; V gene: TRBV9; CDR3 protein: CASSVGGTGYEQYF; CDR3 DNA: TGTGCCAGCAGCGTAGGAGGGACCGGCTACGAGCAGTACTTC
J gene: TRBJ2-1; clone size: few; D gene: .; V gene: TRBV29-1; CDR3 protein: CSVESGTATSYNEQFF; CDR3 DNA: TGCAGCGTTGAAAGTGGGACCGCCACCTCCTACAATGAGCAGTTCTTC
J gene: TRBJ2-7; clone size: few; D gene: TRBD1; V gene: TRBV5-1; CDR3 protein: CASSPGTGPRYEQYF; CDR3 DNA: TGCGCCAGCAGCCCCGGGACAGGGCCGAGGTACGAGCAGTACTTC
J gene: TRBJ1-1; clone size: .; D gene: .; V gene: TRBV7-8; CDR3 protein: CASSLVAGYHTEAFF; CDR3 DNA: TGTGCCAGCAGCTTAGTAGCCGGTTATCACACTGAAGCTTTCTTT
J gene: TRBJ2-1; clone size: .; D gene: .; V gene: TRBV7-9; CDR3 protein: CASSFGGAEQFF; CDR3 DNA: TGTGCCAGCAGCTTTGGGGGGGCTGAGCAGTTCTTC
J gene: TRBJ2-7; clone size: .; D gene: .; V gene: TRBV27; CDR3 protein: CASSLSIGEQYF; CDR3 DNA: TGTGCCAGCAGTTTATCGATTGGCGAGCAGTACTTC
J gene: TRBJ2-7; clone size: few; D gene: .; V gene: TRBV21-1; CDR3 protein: CASSSGLAGGEREQYF; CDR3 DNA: TGTGCCAGCAGCAGTGGACTAGCGGGAGGGGAGAGAGAGCAGTACTTC
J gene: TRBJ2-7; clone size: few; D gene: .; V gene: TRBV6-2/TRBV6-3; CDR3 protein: CASSPTGGGVSEQYF; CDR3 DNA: TGTGCCAGCAGCCCCACCGGAGGGGGAGTTTCCGAGCAGTACTTC
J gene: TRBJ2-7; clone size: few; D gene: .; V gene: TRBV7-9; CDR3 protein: CASSFAGPSFYEQYF; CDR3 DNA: TGTGCCAGCAGCTTCGCCGGACCCTCTTTCTACGAGCAGTACTTC
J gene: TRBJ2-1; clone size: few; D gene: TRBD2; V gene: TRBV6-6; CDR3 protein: CASSLRGGYNEQFF; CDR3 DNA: TGTGCCAGCAGTTTGCGGGGGGGGTACAATGAGCAGTTCTTC
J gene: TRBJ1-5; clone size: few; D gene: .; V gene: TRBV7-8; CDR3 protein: CASSPSDGHQPQHF; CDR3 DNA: TGTGCCAGCAGCCCGTCCGACGGGCATCAGCCCCAGCATTTT
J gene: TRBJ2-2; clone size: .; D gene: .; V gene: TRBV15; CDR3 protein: CATSRSRGDTGELFF; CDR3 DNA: TGTGCCACCAGCAGGAGCAGGGGTGACACCGGGGAGCTGTTTTTT
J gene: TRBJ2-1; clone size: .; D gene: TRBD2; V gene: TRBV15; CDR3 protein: CATSRGFETSGGLNEQFF; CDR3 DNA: TGTGCCACCAGCAGGGGGTTTGAGACTAGCGGGGGACTCAATGAGCAGTTCTTC
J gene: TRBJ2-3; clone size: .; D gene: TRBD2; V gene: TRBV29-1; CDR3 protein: CSVDKRGGDTQYF; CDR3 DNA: TGCAGCGTTGATAAGCGGGGAGGAGATACGCAGTATTTT
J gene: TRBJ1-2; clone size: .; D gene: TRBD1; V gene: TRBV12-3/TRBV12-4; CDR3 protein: CASSFIPDRAYGYTF; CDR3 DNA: TGTGCCAGCAGTTTCATCCCTGACAGGGCCTATGGCTACACCTTC
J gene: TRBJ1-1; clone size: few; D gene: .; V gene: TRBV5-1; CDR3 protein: CASSFRSGYEAFF; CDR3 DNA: TGCGCCAGCAGCTTCCGCAGCGGATATGAAGCTTTCTTT